Listed here is a single TCR beta chain. The entry originates in a study of radiation and T cells in renal cell carcinoma. The time point was: baseline pretreatment blood. Stated treatment: 15 Gy SBRT to primary tumor, nephrectomy 4 weeks later. This CDR3 has 17 amino acids. V dropped 2 bases and J dropped 5; count of bases not matched to a gene: 11. CDR1 is ENHRY, CDR2 SYGVKD, per germline. The table came from immunoSEQ multiplex PCR; TCRdb's copy has only in-frame clones and leaves some out. The sample consists of about 91,000 clones, 82% of them appearing once. This clonotype was sampled from a man between 60 and 75 years old with renal cell carcinoma. The V call is TRBV10-3, the J call TRBJ2-7; the match to TRBD2 covers 11 bases. The sequences come from blood, collected from a patient whose treatment included radiotherapy and nephrectomy. The CDR3 is CAISEPLFLAGGNEQYF. CDR3 sequence (DNA): TGTGCCATCAGTGAGCCACTCTTTCTAGCGGGAGGCAACGAGCAGTACTTC.